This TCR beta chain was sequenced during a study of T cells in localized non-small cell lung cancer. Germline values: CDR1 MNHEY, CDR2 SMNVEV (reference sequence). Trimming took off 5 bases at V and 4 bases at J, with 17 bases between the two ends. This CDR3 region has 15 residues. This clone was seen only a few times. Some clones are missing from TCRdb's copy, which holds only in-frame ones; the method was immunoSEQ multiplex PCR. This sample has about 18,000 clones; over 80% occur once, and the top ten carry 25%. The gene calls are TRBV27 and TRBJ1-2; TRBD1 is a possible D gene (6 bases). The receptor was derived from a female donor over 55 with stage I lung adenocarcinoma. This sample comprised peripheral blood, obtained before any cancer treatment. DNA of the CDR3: TGTGCCAGCAGTCCTAAGGGGGGCTCTTTCTATGGCTACACCTTC. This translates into CASSPKGGSFYGYTF.